The 9 T cell receptor beta chains in this list originate from one sample, sequenced in a study of blood T cells in healthy people across ages. For the second PCR, which ran for roughly 7 to 11 cycles, a sample-barcoded 5' primer and a J-beta primer mix were used. Via MiXCR, TCRdb re-called the 5' RACE reads, giving one row per CDR3 protein. The repertoire has 500,000 to 600,000 distinct CDR3 sequences, approximately 27% of them found once; the top ten carry approximately 17%. What was sequenced was blood. The receptors were sampled from a woman aged 65 to 85 in good health.

This clonotype was recorded a few times. The chain employs TRBV10-3 and TRBJ2-1; TRBD1 matches at 10 bases. Germline values: CDR1 ENHRY, CDR2 SYGVKD. After removal of 3 bases from V and 10 bases from J, the junction contained 6 bases not matched to a gene. The CDR3 has 14 residues. The CDR3 coding sequence is TGTGCCATCAGTGATTTTGGGACAGGGGTCGAGCAGTTCTTC. Encoded protein: CAISDFGTGVEQFF.

V gene TRBV14 combines with J gene TRBJ2-1; TRBD1 aligns across 9 bases. This CDR3 has 15 amino acids. The J segment lost 7 bases and the V segment lost 4 bases, leaving 8 bases of the junction unmatched. Germline V gene sequence: CDR1 SGHDN, CDR2 FVKESK. CDR3 DNA sequence: TGTGCCAGCAGCCTCTGGACAGGGGCTGGGAATGAGCAGTTCTTC. The encoded protein is CASSLWTGAGNEQFF.

This clonotype was counted only a few times. This sequence joins TRBV20-1 and TRBJ1-2; D is unclear. Germline V gives CDR1 DFQATT, CDR2 SNEGSKA (reference sequence). Trimming stripped 3 bases from V and 4 bases from J, with 15 bases between. CDR3 length: 14 amino acids. The CDR3 DNA follows: TGCAGTGCTAGCTTCATTGGGCACGGCTATGGCTACACCTTC. Translated: CSASFIGHGYGYTF.

V is TRBV2 and J is TRBJ2-3; TRBD1 aligns across 7 bases. The CDR3 extends over 15 amino acids. Losses at the gene ends were 6 bases for V and 2 bases for J; bases not matched to a gene: 8. The germline gives CDR1 SNHLY, CDR2 FYNNEI. The CDR3 sequence: CASSRSGTDTDTQYF. CDR3 coding DNA: TGTGCCAGCAGCCGATCGGGGACAGACACAGATACGCAGTATTTT.

The rearrangement links TRBV5-1 to TRBJ2-5, with TRBD2 matching over 11 bases. CDR1 and CDR2 (germline): SGHRS, YFSETQ. The CDR3 totals 15 residues. V shed 4 bases and J 3 bases; nucleotides not matched to a gene: 5. As DNA, the CDR3 is TGCGCCAGCAGCCGGGGGACTAGCGGTGAAGAGACCCAGTACTTC. Encoded protein: CASSRGTSGEETQYF.

The genes are TRBV7-6 and TRBJ2-5; 7 bases fit TRBD2. The CDR3 has 16 amino acids. Per germline, CDR1 SGHVS and CDR2 FNYEAQ. J was trimmed by 0 bases and V by 8 bases; bases with no gene match: 12. The CDR3 loop is CASGEAAGNNQETQYF. The CDR3 region has the DNA TGTGCCAGCGGGGAAGCAGCGGGGAATAACCAAGAGACCCAGTACTTC.

The gene calls are TRBV4-2 and TRBJ1-3; 8 nucleotides line up with TRBD1. Looked up from germline, CDR1 is LGHNA and CDR2 is YNFKEQ. CDR3 length equals 17 residues. V lost 8 bases to trimming and J lost 0 bases; unmatched junction nucleotides: 12. CDR3: CASLSGQGAFSGNTIYF. The CDR3 DNA sequence: TGTGCCAGCTTATCCGGACAGGGAGCATTCTCTGGAAACACCATATATTTT.

The genes are TRBV2 and TRBJ1-6; 7 bases map to TRBD1. The CDR3 is 13 residues long. From germline, CDR1 is SNHLY and CDR2 FYNNEI. The J segment lost 11 bases and the V segment lost 1 base, leaving 2 bases of the junction unmatched. CDR3 loop: CASSEGRGPPLHF. As DNA, the CDR3 is TGTGCCAGCAGTGAAGGGAGGGGGCCACCCCTCCACTTT.

V gene TRBV30 combines with J gene TRBJ2-4, with a weak D call TRBD2 (6 bases). The CDR3 is 14 residues long. Trimming stripped 0 bases from V and 5 bases from J, with 11 bases between. Germline CDR1 GTSNPN, CDR2 SVGIG (reference sequence). The CDR3 DNA follows: TGTGCCTGGAGTGTACGGGGAGGCCAAAACATTCAGTACTTC. Amino acid sequence: CAWSVRGGQNIQYF.